The rows below give T cell receptor beta chains drawn from one sample of a study of early T cells in non-severe SARS-CoV-2 infection. TCRdb passed the 5' RACE reads through MiXCR, listing each CDR3 protein once. The data contain 25,000 to 35,000 distinct CDR3 sequences, 4.5% to 5.5% of them singletons. Source material: whole blood. The receptors derive from an adult who was a healthcare worker with PCR-confirmed SARS-CoV-2 infection or an uninfected control (not recorded which). Each CDR3 is given with its conserved first and last residue.

J	V	length	CDR3
TRBJ1-1	TRBV11-2	10	CASSGSEAFF
TRBJ2-1	TRBV24-1	16	CATNRLAGEVGNEQFF
TRBJ2-3	TRBV11-2	14	CASSLAAGTDTQYF
TRBJ2-1	TRBV11-2	15	CASTPDRSSYNEQFF
TRBJ2-7	TRBV20-1	11	CSAREGYEQYF
TRBJ1-2	TRBV29-1	12	CSVVGGDYGYTF
TRBJ1-2	TRBV30	19	CAWSYRVLRPTLANYGYTF
TRBJ2-5	TRBV20-1	13	CSALLAGSETQYF
TRBJ1-5	TRBV6-6	16	CASGDRGDRGNQPQHF
TRBJ1-1	TRBV7-6	13	CASSLGGLSEAFF
TRBJ2-7	TRBV7-6	14	CASSSREGNYEQYF
TRBJ2-7	TRBV19	13	CASSKSYHYEQYF
TRBJ1-1	TRBV7-6	15	CASSPVPSGGTEAFF
TRBJ2-2	TRBV5-1	19	CASSSNARTGTPWVRELFF
TRBJ2-1	TRBV27	14	CASRRTGEVNEQFF
TRBJ2-4	TRBV6-6	15	CASSHGGTGENIQYF
TRBJ1-1	TRBV9	18	CASSPGGRFLILNTEAFF
TRBJ2-5	TRBV11-3	16	CASSLLDRGSGETQYF
TRBJ2-6	TRBV5-1	16	CASSFGSDSGANVLTF
TRBJ2-1	TRBV6-1	15	CASSEGLAALGEQFF
TRBJ1-4	TRBV3-1	14	CASSQGQGREKLFF
TRBJ2-7	TRBV5-5	16	CASSLEWPGLGDEQYF
TRBJ2-2	TRBV7-3	14	CASSLNGVNGELFF
TRBJ2-1	TRBV12-5	17	CASGRTTSGRAGGEQFF
TRBJ1-1	TRBV28	13	CASRPTAPTEAFF
TRBJ2-5	TRBV11-3	15	CASSRGRTSGETQYF
TRBJ2-1	TRBV5-4	15	CASSPPGVLVNEQFF
TRBJ1-4	TRBV30	16	CAWSSLNRATNEKLFF
TRBJ2-4	TRBV28	16	CASSLTDGVAKNIQYF
TRBJ2-1	TRBV15	14	CATSSGGSYNEQFF
TRBJ2-3	TRBV7-8	16	CASSLAMTGGPDTQYF
TRBJ2-5	TRBV7-2	14	CASSRTGLQETQYF
TRBJ2-3	TRBV7-2	15	CASSATGSDADTQYF
TRBJ2-1	TRBV19	15	CASSIGPLSSNEQFF
TRBJ1-5	TRBV2	14	CASSPRQFNQPQHF
TRBJ1-2	TRBV6-5	15	CASSYSTGGGYGYTF
TRBJ1-1	TRBV12-3/TRBV12-4	13	CASSLRDRTEAFF
TRBJ2-1	TRBV27	13	CASSFSSYDGQFF
TRBJ2-2	TRBV12-3/TRBV12-4	15	CASSLLSGGAGELFF
TRBJ2-7	TRBV7-7	13	CASSLAGGVEQYF
TRBJ2-1	TRBV29-1	13	CSVRLAGGNEQFF
TRBJ1-2	TRBV27	15	CASSDQGAVSYGYTF
TRBJ2-7	TRBV18	14	CASSPPGQRNEQYF
TRBJ2-7	TRBV7-9	11	CASSSFYEQYF
TRBJ1-1	TRBV6-4	14	CASSVDGAGTEAFF
TRBJ2-7	TRBV19	16	CASNARASGKEYEQYF